Sequencing of this T cell receptor (beta chain) was carried out in a study of T cell responses to AZD1222 COVID-19 vaccine. CDR1 and CDR2 from the germline V gene are SGHKS and YYEKEE (reference sequence). With 1 base clipped from V and 6 bases from J, the junction kept 9 bases outside the gene matches. The CDR3 runs 15 residues. TCRdb's table, derived via immunoSEQ multiplex PCR, lists solely in-frame clones and lacks some. Of 53,000 or so clones listed, around 83% are singletons. The sample here was peripheral blood, taken on day 0 of MenACWY control vaccination. The receptor comes from an adult in good health. The rearrangement uses TRBV5-5 and TRBJ2-7, with TRBD2 matching over 8 bases. CDR3 sequence: CASSLLAGGQREQYF. CDR3 in DNA: TGTGCCAGCAGCTTGTTGGCGGGAGGACAGCGCGAGCAGTACTTC.